This T cell receptor beta chain was captured in a study of response to subunit inactivated influenza vaccine (dated by TCRdb to between 2017 and 2018). About the investigation overall: Deep quantitative T cell receptor repertoire profiling was used in the study to track responses to a trivalent subunit inactivated influenza vaccine. Findings and caveats that apply to the study as a whole: It was suggested by the authors that each seasonal influenza vaccination may recruit only a limited number of new T cells.

According to the germline V gene, CDR1 reads SGDLS and CDR2 reads YYNGEE. From the cysteine through the phenylalanine, the CDR3 covers 15 amino acids. Only the CDR3 region is kept as DNA, spanning 45 bases read in frame from base 1. Trimmed from V: 2 bases; trimmed from J: 1 base; junction bases lacking a gene match: 4. This clonotype was seen a few times. Its antigen is not yet known. Base quality data are lacking; no much larger clone is found one base away. Library method: RT-PCR. Reads for this sample came from an Illumina HiSeq 2500. TCRdb handled the public reads itself, with Q25 trimming in fastp and clone calling in MiXCR, and kept productive beta chains. Identical CDR3 protein sequences are pooled into one entry, listed with their most common genes and DNA. This sample comprises about 480,000 distinct CDR3 sequences, under 15% of them detected only once. Under 15% of the sample is in the top ten clones.

What the time point label conveys for this sample: 45 to 55 days after influenza vaccine administration. The chain couples TRBV9 to TRBJ2-7; 9 junctional bases match TRBD2. Sample: PBMCs from blood, taken around seven weeks after vaccination. This clonotype originated in a man between 45 and 60 years old who received an inactivated influenza vaccine. Donor details come from another sample of the same person, matched by shared clones. CDR3 reads: CASSVSSGTSYEQYF. The nucleotide sequence reads as follows: TGTGCCAGCAGCGTTTCTAGCGGGACGTCCTACGAGCAGTACTTC.